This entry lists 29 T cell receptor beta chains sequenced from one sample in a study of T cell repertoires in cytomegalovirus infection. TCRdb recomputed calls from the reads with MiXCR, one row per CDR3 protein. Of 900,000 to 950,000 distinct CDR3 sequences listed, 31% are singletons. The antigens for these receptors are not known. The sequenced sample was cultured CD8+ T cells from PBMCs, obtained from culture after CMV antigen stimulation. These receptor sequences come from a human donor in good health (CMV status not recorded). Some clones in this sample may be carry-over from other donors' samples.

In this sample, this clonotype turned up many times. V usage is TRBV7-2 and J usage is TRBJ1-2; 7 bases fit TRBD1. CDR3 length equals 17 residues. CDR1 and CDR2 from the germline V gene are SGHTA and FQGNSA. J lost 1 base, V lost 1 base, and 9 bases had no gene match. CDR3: CASSLVAGTVFNYGYTF. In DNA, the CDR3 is TGTGCCAGCAGCTTAGTGGCGGGGACAGTTTTTAACTATGGCTACACCTTC.

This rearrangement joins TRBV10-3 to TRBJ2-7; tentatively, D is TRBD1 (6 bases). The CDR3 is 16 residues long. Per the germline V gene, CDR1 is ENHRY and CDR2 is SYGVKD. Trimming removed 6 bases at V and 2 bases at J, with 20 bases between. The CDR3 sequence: CAIRRRQESKTYEQYF. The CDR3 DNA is TGTGCCATCAGGAGAAGACAGGAGTCCAAAACCTACGAGCAGTACTTC.

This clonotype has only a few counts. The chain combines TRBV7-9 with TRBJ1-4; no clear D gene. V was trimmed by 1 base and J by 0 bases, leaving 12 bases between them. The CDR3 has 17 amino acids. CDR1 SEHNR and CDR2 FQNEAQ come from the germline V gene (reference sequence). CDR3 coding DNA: TGTGCCAGCAGCTTAGGAGAAGGGTACGCAACTAATGAAAAACTGTTTTTT. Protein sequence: CASSLGEGYATNEKLFF.

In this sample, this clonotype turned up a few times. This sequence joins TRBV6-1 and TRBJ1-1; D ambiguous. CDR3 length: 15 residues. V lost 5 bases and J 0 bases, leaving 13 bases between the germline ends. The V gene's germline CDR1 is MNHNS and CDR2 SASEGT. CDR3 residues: CASSLGREMNTEAFF. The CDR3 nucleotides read TGTGCCAGCAGTTTAGGACGAGAGATGAACACTGAAGCTTTCTTT.

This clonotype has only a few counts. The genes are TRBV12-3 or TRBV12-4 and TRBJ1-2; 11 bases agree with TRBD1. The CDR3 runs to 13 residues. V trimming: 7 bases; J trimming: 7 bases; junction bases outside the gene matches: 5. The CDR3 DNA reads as TGTGCCAGCACCTTGGGGACAGGGGGTGGCTACACCTTC. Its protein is CASTLGTGGGYTF.

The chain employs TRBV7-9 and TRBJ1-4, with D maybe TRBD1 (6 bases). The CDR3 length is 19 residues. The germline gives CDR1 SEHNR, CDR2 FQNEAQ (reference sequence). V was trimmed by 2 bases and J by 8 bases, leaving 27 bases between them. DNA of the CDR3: TGTGCCAGCAGCTTAAATCGGCAGCCTGGCCGGGACAAACGAGAAAAACTGTTTTTT. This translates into CASSLNRQPGRDKREKLFF.

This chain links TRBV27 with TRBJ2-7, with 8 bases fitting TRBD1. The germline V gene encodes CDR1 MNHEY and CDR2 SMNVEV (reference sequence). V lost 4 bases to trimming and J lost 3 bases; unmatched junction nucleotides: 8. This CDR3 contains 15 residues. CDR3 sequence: CASSSMGQVLYEQYF. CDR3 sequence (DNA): TGTGCCAGCAGTTCGATGGGACAGGTCCTCTACGAGCAGTACTTC.

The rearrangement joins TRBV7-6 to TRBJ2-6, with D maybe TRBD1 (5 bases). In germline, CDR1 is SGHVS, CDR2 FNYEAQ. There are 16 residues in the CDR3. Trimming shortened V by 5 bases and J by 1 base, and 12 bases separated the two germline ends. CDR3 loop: CASSPEGVSGANVLTF. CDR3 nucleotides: TGTGCCAGCAGCCCCGAAGGGGTTTCTGGGGCCAACGTCCTGACTTTC.

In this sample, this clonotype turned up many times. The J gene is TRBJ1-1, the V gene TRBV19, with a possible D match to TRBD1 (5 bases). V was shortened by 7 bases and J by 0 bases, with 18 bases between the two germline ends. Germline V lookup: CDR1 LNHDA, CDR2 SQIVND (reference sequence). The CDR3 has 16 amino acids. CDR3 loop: CASTRREFMMNTEAFF. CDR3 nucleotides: TGTGCCAGTACCCGCAGGGAGTTTATGATGAACACTGAAGCTTTCTTT.

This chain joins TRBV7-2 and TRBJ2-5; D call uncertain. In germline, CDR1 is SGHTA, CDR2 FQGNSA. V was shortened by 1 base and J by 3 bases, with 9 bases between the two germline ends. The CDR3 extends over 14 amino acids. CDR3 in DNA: TGTGCCAGCAGCTTAGTGTTAGGAGAAGAGACCCAGTACTTC. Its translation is CASSLVLGEETQYF.

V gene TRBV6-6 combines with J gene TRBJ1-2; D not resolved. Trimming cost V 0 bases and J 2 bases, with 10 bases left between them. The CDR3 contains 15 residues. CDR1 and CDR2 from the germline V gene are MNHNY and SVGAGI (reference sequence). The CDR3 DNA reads TGTGCCAGCAGTTACTCGCAACAACCGAACTATGGCTACACCTTC. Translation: CASSYSQQPNYGYTF.

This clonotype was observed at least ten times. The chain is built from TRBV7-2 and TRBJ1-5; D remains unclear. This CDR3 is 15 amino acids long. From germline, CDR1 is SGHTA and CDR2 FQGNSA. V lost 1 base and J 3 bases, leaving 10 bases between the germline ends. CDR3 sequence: CASSLVPRNNQPQHF. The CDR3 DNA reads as TGTGCCAGCAGCTTAGTGCCGCGGAACAATCAGCCCCAGCATTTT.

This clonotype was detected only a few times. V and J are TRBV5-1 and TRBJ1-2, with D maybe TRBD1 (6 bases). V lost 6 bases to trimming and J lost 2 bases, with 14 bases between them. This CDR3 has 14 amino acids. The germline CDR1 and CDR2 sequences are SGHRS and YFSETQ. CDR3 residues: CASTPQGSNYGYTF. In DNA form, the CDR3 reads TGCGCCAGCACCCCACAGGGATCCAACTATGGCTACACCTTC. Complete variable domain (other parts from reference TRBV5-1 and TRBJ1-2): KAGVTQTPRYLIKTRGQQVTLSCSPISGHRSVSWYQQTPGQGLQFLFEYFSETQRNKGNFPGRFSGRQFSNSRSEMNVSTLELGDSALYLCASTPQGSNYGYTFGSGTRLTVV.

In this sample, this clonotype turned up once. The CDR3 nucleotides are TGTGCCACCGGGACTAGTCAGTATGAGCAGTTCTTC. It codes for CATGTSQYEQFF. The chain uses TRBV6-2 or TRBV6-3 and TRBJ2-1; 8 bases are a match to TRBD2. Looked up from germline, CDR1 is MNHEY and CDR2 is SVGEGT. The length of the CDR3 is 12 residues. V trimming: 10 bases; J trimming: 8 bases; junction bases outside the gene matches: 7.

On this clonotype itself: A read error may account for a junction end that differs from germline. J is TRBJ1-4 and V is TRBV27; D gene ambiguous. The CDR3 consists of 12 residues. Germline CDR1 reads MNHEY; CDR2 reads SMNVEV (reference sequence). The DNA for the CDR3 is TGTGCCAGCAGTCGGCCTAATGAAGAACTGTTTTTT. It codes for CASSRPNEELFF.

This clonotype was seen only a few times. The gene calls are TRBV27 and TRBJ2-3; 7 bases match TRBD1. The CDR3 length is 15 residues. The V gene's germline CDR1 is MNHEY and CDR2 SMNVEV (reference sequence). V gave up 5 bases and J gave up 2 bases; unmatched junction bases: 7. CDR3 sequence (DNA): TGTGCCAGCAGTCCCATCAGGGGGAACACAGATACGCAGTATTTT. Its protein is CASSPIRGNTDTQYF.

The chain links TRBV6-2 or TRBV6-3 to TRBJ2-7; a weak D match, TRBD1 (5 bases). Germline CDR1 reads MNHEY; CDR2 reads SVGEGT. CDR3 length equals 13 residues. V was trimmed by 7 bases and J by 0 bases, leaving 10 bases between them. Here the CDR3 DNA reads TGTGCCAGCAAAAGGGGTATCTCCTACGAGCAGTACGTC. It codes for CASKRGISYEQYV.

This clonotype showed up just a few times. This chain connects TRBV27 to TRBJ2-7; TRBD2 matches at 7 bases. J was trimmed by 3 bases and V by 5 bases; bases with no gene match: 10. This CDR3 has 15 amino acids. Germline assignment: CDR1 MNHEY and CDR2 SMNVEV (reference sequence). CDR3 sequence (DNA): TGTGCCAGCAGTACAGAAGCGGGGTGGGTCTACGAGCAGTACTTC. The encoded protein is CASSTEAGWVYEQYF.

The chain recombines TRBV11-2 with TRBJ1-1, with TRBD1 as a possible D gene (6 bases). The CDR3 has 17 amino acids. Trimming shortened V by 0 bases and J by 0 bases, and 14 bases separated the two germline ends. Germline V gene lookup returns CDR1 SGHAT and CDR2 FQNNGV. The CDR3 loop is CASSLEGVQGMNTEAFF. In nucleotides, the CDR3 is TGTGCCAGCAGCTTAGAAGGGGTACAGGGCATGAACACTGAAGCTTTCTTT. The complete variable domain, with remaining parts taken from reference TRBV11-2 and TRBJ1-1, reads EAGVAQSPRYKIIEKRQSVAFWCNPISGHATLYWYQQILGQGPKLLIQFQNNGVVDDSQLPKDRFSAERLKGVDSTLKIQPAKLEDSAVYLCASSLEGVQGMNTEAFFGQGTRLTVV.

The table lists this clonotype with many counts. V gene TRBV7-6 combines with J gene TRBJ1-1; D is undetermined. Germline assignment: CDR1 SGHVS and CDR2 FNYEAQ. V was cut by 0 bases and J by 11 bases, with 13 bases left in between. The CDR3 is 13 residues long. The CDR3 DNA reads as TGTGCCAGCAGCTTAGCGCAAGGGAATGAGGCTTTCTTT. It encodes CASSLAQGNEAFF.

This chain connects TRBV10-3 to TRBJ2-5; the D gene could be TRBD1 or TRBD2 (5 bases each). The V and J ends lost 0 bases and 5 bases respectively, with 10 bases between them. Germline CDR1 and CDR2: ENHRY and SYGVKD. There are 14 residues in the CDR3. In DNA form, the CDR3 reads TGTGCCATCAGTGAGTCGGGGGTCCTGGAGACCCAGTACTTC. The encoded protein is CAISESGVLETQYF.

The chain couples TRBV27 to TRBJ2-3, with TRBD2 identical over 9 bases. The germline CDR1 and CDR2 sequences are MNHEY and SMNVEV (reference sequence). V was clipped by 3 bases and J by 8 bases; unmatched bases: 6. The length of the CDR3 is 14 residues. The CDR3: CASSFGGGAGTQYF. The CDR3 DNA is TGTGCCAGCAGTTTTGGCGGGGGGGCAGGTACGCAGTATTTT.

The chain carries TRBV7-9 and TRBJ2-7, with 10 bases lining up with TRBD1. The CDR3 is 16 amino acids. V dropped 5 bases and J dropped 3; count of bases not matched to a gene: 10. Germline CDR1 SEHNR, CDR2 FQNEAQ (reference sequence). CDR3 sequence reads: CASSLGDRGNNYEQYF. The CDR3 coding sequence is TGTGCCAGCAGCCTGGGGGACAGGGGAAATAACTACGAGCAGTACTTC.

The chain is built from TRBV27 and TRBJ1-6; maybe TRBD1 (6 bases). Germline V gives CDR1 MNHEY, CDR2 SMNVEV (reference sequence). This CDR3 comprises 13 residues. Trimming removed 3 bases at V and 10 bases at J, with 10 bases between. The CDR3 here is CASSLGGRSPLHF. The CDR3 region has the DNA TGTGCCAGCAGTTTGGGGGGCAGGTCACCCCTCCACTTT.

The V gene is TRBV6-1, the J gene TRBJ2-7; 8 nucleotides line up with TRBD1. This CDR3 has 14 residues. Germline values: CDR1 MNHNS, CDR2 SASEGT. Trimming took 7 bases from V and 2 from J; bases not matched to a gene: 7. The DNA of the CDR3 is TGTGCCAGCAAAGCTTCGACAGGGGCCTACGAGCAGTACGTC. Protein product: CASKASTGAYEQYV.

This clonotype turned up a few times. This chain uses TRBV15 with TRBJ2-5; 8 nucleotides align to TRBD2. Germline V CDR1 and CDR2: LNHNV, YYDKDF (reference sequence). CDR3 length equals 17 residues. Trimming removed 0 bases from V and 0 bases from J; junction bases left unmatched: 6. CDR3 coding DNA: TGTGCCACCAGCAGAGACACTAGCGGCCGATACCAAGAGACCCAGTACTTC. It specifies CATSRDTSGRYQETQYF.

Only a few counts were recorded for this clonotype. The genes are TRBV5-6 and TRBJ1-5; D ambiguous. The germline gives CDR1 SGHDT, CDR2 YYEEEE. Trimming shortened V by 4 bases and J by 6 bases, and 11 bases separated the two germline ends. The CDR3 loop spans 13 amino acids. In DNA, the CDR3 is TGTGCCAGCAGCACCATCGGTACTCAGCCCCAGCATTTT. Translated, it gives CASSTIGTQPQHF.

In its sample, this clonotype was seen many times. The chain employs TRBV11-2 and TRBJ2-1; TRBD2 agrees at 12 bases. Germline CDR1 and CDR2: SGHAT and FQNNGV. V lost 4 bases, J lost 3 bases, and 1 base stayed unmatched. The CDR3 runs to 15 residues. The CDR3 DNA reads TGTGCCAGCAGCTCTAGCGGGGGGGTCTACAATGAGCAGTTCTTC. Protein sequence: CASSSSGGVYNEQFF.

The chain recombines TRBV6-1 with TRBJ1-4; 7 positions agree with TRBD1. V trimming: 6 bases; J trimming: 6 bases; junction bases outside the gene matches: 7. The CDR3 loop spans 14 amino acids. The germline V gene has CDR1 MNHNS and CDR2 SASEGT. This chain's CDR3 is CASSYRGLDEKLFF. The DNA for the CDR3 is TGTGCCAGCAGCTACAGGGGCTTGGATGAAAAACTGTTTTTT.